This T cell receptor beta chain comes out of a study of T cell responses to AZD1222 COVID-19 vaccine. Profiled with immunoSEQ multiplex PCR; TCRdb holds only in-frame clones, not every one. The sample lists 100,000 to 150,000 clones, about 90% occurring once. V was cut by 2 bases and J by 6 bases, with 7 bases left in between. This CDR3 is built from 11 residues. CDR1 is SQVTM and CDR2 is ANQGSEA in the germline V gene. Turning to this clone: Distinct nucleotide sequences in the sample also encode this CDR3.

The chain combines TRBV29-1 with TRBJ1-2; weak D call: TRBD1 (5 bases). The TCR was taken from an adult in good health. Sequences were derived from peripheral blood, sampled on day 0 of AZD1222 vaccination. CDR3: CSVESGDGYTF. Written as DNA, the CDR3 is TGCAGCGTTGAATCGGGGGATGGCTACACCTTC.